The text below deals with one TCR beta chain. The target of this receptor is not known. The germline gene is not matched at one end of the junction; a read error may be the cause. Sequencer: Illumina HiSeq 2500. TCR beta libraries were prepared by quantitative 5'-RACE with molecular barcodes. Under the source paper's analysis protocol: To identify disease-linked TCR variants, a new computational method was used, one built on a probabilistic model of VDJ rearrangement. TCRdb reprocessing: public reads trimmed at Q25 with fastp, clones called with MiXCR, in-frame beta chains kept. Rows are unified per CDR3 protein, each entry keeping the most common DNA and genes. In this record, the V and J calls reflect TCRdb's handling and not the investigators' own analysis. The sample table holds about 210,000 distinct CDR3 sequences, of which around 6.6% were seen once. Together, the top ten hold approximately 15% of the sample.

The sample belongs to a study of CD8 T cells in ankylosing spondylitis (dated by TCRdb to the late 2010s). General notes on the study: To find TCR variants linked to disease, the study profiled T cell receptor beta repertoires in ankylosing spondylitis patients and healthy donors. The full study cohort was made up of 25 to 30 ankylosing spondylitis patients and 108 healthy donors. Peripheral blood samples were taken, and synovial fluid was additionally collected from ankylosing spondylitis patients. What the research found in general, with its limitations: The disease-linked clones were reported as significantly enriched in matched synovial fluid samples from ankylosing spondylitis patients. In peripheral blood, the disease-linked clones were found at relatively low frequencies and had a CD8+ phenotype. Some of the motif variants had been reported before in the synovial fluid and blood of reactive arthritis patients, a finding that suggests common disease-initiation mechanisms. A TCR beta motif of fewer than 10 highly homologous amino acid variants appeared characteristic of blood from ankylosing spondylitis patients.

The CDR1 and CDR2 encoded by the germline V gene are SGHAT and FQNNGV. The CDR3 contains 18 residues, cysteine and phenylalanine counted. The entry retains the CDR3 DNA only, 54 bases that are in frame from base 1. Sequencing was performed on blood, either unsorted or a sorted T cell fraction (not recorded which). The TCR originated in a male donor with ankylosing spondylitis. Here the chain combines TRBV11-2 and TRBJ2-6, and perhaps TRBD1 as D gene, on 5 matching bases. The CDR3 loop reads CASSLEDISLPGANVLTF. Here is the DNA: TGTGCCAGCAGTTTAGAGGACATCTCACTGCCTGGGGCCAACGTCCTGACTTTC.